This T cell receptor beta chain was captured in a study of shared clonotypes between healthy human individuals. Study-wide findings and caveats: Blood alone was sampled, and tissue repertoires likely differ. Compared with memory subsets, naive subsets generally had larger estimated richness.

With respect to this clone: Its cognate antigen is unknown.

Recent acute infections and vaccinations were absent in the healthy HIV-negative adult donors. The CDR3 contains 15 residues. In germline, CDR1 is SGHAT, CDR2 FQNNGV. Between the trimmed V and J ends, which lost 4 bases and 8 bases, there was a span of 17 bases. It was across several immunoSEQ plates that each subset's genomic DNA was evenly split. Sequencing used immunoSEQ multiplex PCR; TCRdb keeps in-frame clones, though not all of them. The table records millions of clones, more than 90% of them present only once. The TCR sequence derives from a man aged 18-30 years in good health. Input material: naive CD4+ T cells sorted from blood. Subset defined: CD45RA+ positively selected. The J gene is TRBJ1-4, the V gene TRBV11-2, with a tentative D call TRBD1 (6 bases). In DNA form, the CDR3 reads TGTGCCAGCAGCTCCCCAGCAGGGGCGGGGGAAAAACTGTTTTTT. Translation: CASSSPAGAGEKLFF.